Reported below is one T cell receptor (beta chain). It has no known antigen specificity. Base qualities are not provided; no much larger clone lies one nucleotide away. The meaning of the sample's time point label: patch test 1, 2 weeks after DPC sensitization. The intended sense of this specimen's treatment or condition label: therapeutic diphenylcyclopropenone sensitization with weekly scalp DPC. At every patch-test visit, the blood draw took place before the patch test was put on. Patients were considered eligible if aged 18 to 70, diagnosed with alopecia and deemed suitable for DPC therapy, and patients were excluded if pregnant. Total RNA was isolated from unfractionated whole blood collected in Tempus Blood RNA tubes. This sample stems from a study of human T cells and chemical hapten exposure (dated by TCRdb to the early 2020s). About the full investigation: For sensitization, 2% DPC in acetone was applied to a roughly 2 cm by roughly 2 cm area of upper inner arm skin. Throughout the study period of about 23 weeks, patients also received therapeutic DPC doses to the scalp every week. Patch testing on the upper back used Finn chambers containing 0.01% DPC, with scoring done after 6 days according to International Contact Dermatitis Research Group standards. The mostly female patient cohort included alopecia areata with under or over 50% scalp involvement, alopecia totalis and alopecia universalis. The libraries were sequenced as a pool, and the TCR yield per sample differed mostly because of small variations in library volumes within the pool. Peripheral blood TCR repertoire changes were tracked in vivo in alopecia patients during primary and secondary sensitization to the hapten diphenylcyclopropenone (DPC). Blood samples were taken from patients before sensitization (week 0) and then at 2, 6 and about 24 weeks after DPC sensitization. Some 29 alopecia patients provided blood for TCR sequencing at one to four time points (pre-sensitization, 2, 6 and 24 weeks).

The CDR3 holds 10 amino acids from the cysteine to the phenylalanine. Only CDR3 DNA remains: 30 bases, in frame from the first base. V loses 8 bases of germline sequence and J loses 5 bases, and the interval between the two ends is 6 bases. CDR1 and CDR2 are drawn from the germline V gene: ENHRY, SYGVKD. Overall results and qualifications from the work: The number of TCRs above 1 in 1000 frequency did not change with DPC sensitization; there was no evidence of global repertoire structure alterations. Alopecia, a presumed autoimmune disease, was present in all patients, so the immune response of the patients might differ from that of healthy individuals. After repeated subsampling, changes were observed in the strength of the expansion versus patch-test correlation and in the threshold at which the correlation became significant. Compared with pre-sensitization or healthy control sets, expanded TCRs formed significantly more large CDR3 similarity clusters, which is consistent with antigen-driven responses. Patch test score was positively correlated with the number of PT1 expanded TCRs, with significance at thresholds 8, 16 and 32 but not at 4.

The receptor library was made with RACE. Sequencing was carried out with a NextSeq 500. During library preparation, unique molecular identifiers were attached to individual cDNA molecules so that TCRs could be counted in a quantitative, reproducible way. From each blood RNA sample, both TCR alpha and TCR beta chains were sequenced. In the paper's pipeline: Samples had a median of about 96,000 TCRs, with a range from 23,224 to 690,600. V, J and CDR3 annotation of the TCR reads was carried out using the Decombinator software suite. To make PS versus PT1 abundance plots, every sample was subsampled to the same number of TCRs (28,000). Expanded TCRs were defined as absent before sensitization and observed at least eight times at the 2-week time point. TCRdb trimmed public reads at Q25 via fastp, called clones via MiXCR and kept in-frame beta chains. Here each entry gathers all rows of one CDR3 protein and keeps the most common genes and DNA. TCRdb, not the original authors, processed these V and J calls. The table for this sample lists more than 70,000 distinct CDR3 sequences; around 11% of them were counted only once. Of the sample, 3.5% falls within the top ten clones.

The material was whole blood, obtained in connection with sensitization to the hapten diphenylcyclopropenone (DPC). This receptor chain uses TRBV10-3 and TRBJ2-5, with the D gene too uncertain to name. This TCR derives from a woman aged 60-70 years with alopecia areata. Some clones in this sample may be carry-over from other donors' samples. The nucleotides are TGTGCCATCGGAGTGGAGACCCAGTACTTC. The resulting protein is CAIGVETQYF.